Each of the 13 T cell receptor beta chains below was sequenced from the same sample in a study of blood T cells in healthy people across ages. Sample-barcoded 5' priming and a J-beta primer mix drove a second PCR of about 6 to 12 cycles. TCRdb passed the 5' RACE reads through MiXCR, listing each CDR3 protein once. The data contain 800,000 to 950,000 distinct CDR3 sequences, roughly 28% of them singletons. This sample was also put to use in a study of T cells of mothers and their children.

Sequenced sample: blood. The receptors stem from a woman aged 40 to 49 in good health.

The rearrangement joins TRBV4-1 to TRBJ1-2; TRBD1 agrees at 9 bases. Trimming cost V 5 bases and J 8 bases; bases outside gene matches: 9. Per the germline V gene, CDR1 is MGHRA and CDR2 is YSYEKL. The CDR3 extends over 14 amino acids. Here the CDR3 DNA reads TGCGCCAGCAGCAACAGGGGGCCCTTTGAGGGCTACACCTTC. Protein product: CASSNRGPFEGYTF.

This clonotype has at least ten counts. V and J are TRBV12-3 or TRBV12-4 and TRBJ1-2; 8 positions agree with TRBD1. CDR3 size: 14 residues. V shed 6 bases and J 10 bases; nucleotides not matched to a gene: 13. The CDR3 DNA sequence: TGTGCCAGCAGGAGTTACAGGGGGGAGTCCTTCTACACCTTC. As protein: CASRSYRGESFYTF.

The sample holds many counts of this clonotype. The rearrangement uses TRBV20-1 and TRBJ2-7, with D tentatively TRBD1 (7 bases). The CDR3 is 13 residues long. Germline V gene data show CDR1 as DFQATT and CDR2 as SNEGSKA (reference sequence). Deletions cut 6 bases from V and 0 bases from J, with 12 bases between. CDR3 bases: TGCAGTGCCAGGGGGGACCCCTCCTACGAGCAGTACTTC. This gives the protein CSARGDPSYEQYF.

The genes are TRBV5-1 and TRBJ2-7; the match to TRBD1 covers 8 bases. Germline values: CDR1 SGHRS, CDR2 YFSETQ. The V segment lost 4 bases and the J segment 5 bases; nucleotides outside the gene matches: 8. CDR3 length: 14 amino acids. CDR3: CASSTTTGAHEQYF. The CDR3 nucleotides read TGCGCCAGCAGCACGACGACAGGGGCCCACGAGCAGTACTTC.

This clonotype has at least ten counts. V usage is TRBV9 and J usage is TRBJ2-5, with D perhaps matching TRBD1 or TRBD2 (6 bases each). Germline V CDR1 and CDR2: SGDLS, YYNGEE. V lost 4 bases to trimming and J lost 11 bases, with 18 bases between them. CDR3 length: 13 amino acids. The CDR3 DNA sequence: TGTGCCAGCAGCCCTCAACGGGGGCGGGTGCAGTACTTC. Translated, it gives CASSPQRGRVQYF.

The V gene is TRBV7-2, the J gene TRBJ1-5; TRBD1 matches 12 bases. This CDR3 is 15 amino acids long. V shed 4 bases, J shed 7 bases, and the junction held 5 bases outside the gene matches. CDR1 is SGHTA, CDR2 FQGNSA, per germline. CDR3 bases: TGTGCCAGCAGCTCTCCCGGGACAGGGGGCCAGCCCCAGCATTTT. It yields the protein CASSSPGTGGQPQHF.

Of note for this clonotype: A read error may produce the germline difference seen at one junction end. The CDR3 sequence is CAGSPGTGRGEQYF. The CDR3 DNA follows: TGCGCCGGCAGCCCGGGGACAGGGCGCGGCGAGCAGTACTTC. The rearrangement joins TRBV5-1 to TRBJ2-5, with TRBD1 matching 9 bases. Gene TRBJ2-7 matches the end of the DNA better, so the J call may be wrong. CDR1 is SGHRS, CDR2 YFSETQ, per germline. This CDR3 spans 14 amino acids.

The chain recombines TRBV6-6 with TRBJ1-2, with a tentative D call TRBD1 (6 bases). The V and J ends lost 2 bases and 3 bases respectively, with 13 bases between them. The CDR3 covers 15 residues. From germline, CDR1 is MNHNY and CDR2 SVGAGI (reference sequence). The CDR3, as DNA: TGTGCCAGCAGTTACGCCAGGGGATCCGACTATGGCTACACCTTC. This sequence encodes CASSYARGSDYGYTF.

A note on this clonotype: With a much larger clone just one base away, this may be a read error. The chain employs TRBV6-8 and TRBJ1-2; 7 nucleotides agree with TRBD1. CDR1 and CDR2 from the germline V gene are MNHGY and SAAAGT. This CDR3 contains 15 residues. The CDR3 DNA sequence: TGTGCCAGCAGTTACTTAGAGGGGGCAAGCTATGGCCACACCTTC. It translates to CASSYLEGASYGHTF.

This clonotype was found a few times. This sequence joins TRBV12-3 or TRBV12-4 and TRBJ2-7, with a tentative D call TRBD2 (6 bases). Trimming took off 6 bases at V and 2 bases at J, with 14 bases between the two ends. The CDR3 sequence is 14 residues long. In DNA form, the CDR3 reads TGTGCCAGCAGCCGACTAGTCGTTCCCTACGAGCAGTACTTC. This gives the protein CASSRLVVPYEQYF.

The table lists this clonotype with many counts. This chain uses TRBV20-1 with TRBJ2-7; TRBD2 aligns across 11 bases. This CDR3 region has 15 residues. The J segment lost 6 bases and the V segment lost 3 bases, leaving 10 bases of the junction unmatched. The germline V gene encodes CDR1 DFQATT and CDR2 SNEGSKA (reference sequence). As DNA, the CDR3 is TGCAGTGCTAGCCTTAGCGGGGGGGCCGTGGGCGAGCAGTACTTC. Translating gives CSASLSGGAVGEQYF.

The sample holds many counts of this clonotype. The V call is TRBV7-2, the J call TRBJ2-3; no definite D call. Trimming took 5 bases from V and 2 from J, leaving 11 bases between them. Looked up from germline, CDR1 is SGHTA and CDR2 is FQGNSA. This CDR3 is 14 amino acids long. CDR3 DNA sequence: TGTGCCAGCAGCCCCCGAACTAACACAGATACGCAGTATTTT. Amino acids: CASSPRTNTDTQYF.

A few counts support this clonotype. One end of the junction varies from germline; a read error may be responsible. The chain employs TRBV6-5 and TRBJ2-3; TRBD1 might be the D (5 bases). There are 15 residues in the CDR3. Germline V gene data show CDR1 as MNHEY and CDR2 as SVGAGI. The chain's CDR3 is CASSYSPQGTGTQYF. The CDR3 DNA sequence: TGTGCCAGCAGCTATAGTCCCCAGGGCACAGGTACGCAGTATTTT.